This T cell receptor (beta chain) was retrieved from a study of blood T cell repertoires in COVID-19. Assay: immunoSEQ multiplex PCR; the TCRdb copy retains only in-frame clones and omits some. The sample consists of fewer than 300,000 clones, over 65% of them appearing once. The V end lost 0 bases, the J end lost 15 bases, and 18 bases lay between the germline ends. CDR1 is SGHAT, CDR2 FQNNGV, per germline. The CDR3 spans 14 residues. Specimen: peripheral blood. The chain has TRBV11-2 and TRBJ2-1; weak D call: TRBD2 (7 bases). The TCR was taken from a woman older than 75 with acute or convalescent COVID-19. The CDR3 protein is CASSLDLGGGGRFF. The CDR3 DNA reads TGTGCCAGCAGCTTAGATCTGGGTGGGGGGGGCCGGTTCTTC.